This T cell receptor (beta chain) was recovered during a study of cytomegalovirus exposure and HLA in healthy donors (TCRdb year 2017). Broadly, across the study: In an earlier analysis of approximately 640 of the donors, 276 Gb of sequence data and 100 million or so unique TCR beta sequences from about 190 million T cells were reported. About 330 gigabases of sequencing data and 75 million to 85 million unique TCR sequences made up an early release that covered some 640 HLA-typed donors. Among the roughly 400 genotyped donors, around 81% belonged to the genetic ancestry cluster associated with self-reported Caucasian donors. The study aimed to test whether cataloging public T cell receptors could reveal signatures of past pathogen exposure. The T cell repertoires of 666 subjects were profiled by immunosequencing and related to cytomegalovirus serostatus. In addition to the first cohort of about 650 subjects, a separate validation cohort of 130 or so different subjects was used. To predict cytomegalovirus infection status, the study brought together high-throughput TCR immunosequencing, statistical association of individual TCRs with disease status, and machine learning. In a later analysis, previously published TCR beta repertoires from 550 to 750 donors were re-analyzed and high-resolution HLA genotyping was added so that TCR occurrence patterns could be studied. In the later analysis, no new phenotypic data were used to find candidate immune exposures; instead, reliance was placed on TCR beta sequences and their occurrence across donors. An earlier analysis of 500 to 650 of the donors applied high-throughput TCR beta sequencing to assess whether each TCR beta V gene segment acted as functional or pseudogenic. Donor age, sex, ethnicity and CMV serostatus were collected together with the repertoire data. A later genetic analysis took genome-wide SNP genotypes for about three fifths of the 666 donors and used that subset as a discovery cohort. All discovery cohort repertoires had been generated on a single sequencing platform. HLA typing included class I and class II loci at four-digit resolution. Typing coverage differed by locus: A, B, C, DRB1 and DQB1 were typed in about 620-640 donors, DQA1 in about 550, DPA1 in 600 to 610, and DPB1 in 450 to 490. Five DR-DQ haplotypes were treated as single units for association and clustering because of strong linkage in the cohort. Among about 400 genotyped donors of the cohort, an average of around 250,000 unique TCR beta nucleotide sequences was sequenced per donor, of which about 18% were non-productive. Overall study results and their limits: Some IMGT-functional V segments, including TRBV6-2 and TRBV6-3, could not be distinguished by the 87-base-pair reads and were therefore excluded. In this cohort, only TCR beta chains were sequenced, and detectable features were limited by the absence of alpha or paired-chain data. The authors suggested that the approach could potentially be extended to other disease states and immunological phenotypes. A further reported finding was that TCR beta sequences accurately predicted the HLA-A and HLA-B alleles for most subjects in the first cohort. Compared with the roughly 600-donor mean, donors in an Asian-associated ancestry cluster had fewer N-insertions in productive TCRs, according to a later genetic analysis. About 17 rarely observed V segments, including chromosome 9 orphons, were excluded from the earlier analysis of about 600 of the donors because counts were too low. While some public TCRs were present in many individuals, most TCR sequences turned up only very rarely across donors. In a later analysis, the rate of TCR association differed among HLA loci, with DRB1 alleles having the most associated TCRs and HLA-C alleles having the fewest. A cluster of highly shared sequence variants was judged likely to be a technical artifact of the sequencing pipeline. At a false discovery rate of 0.05, a later analysis linked some 18,000 TCR beta sequences to specific HLA alleles. In an earlier analysis of approximately 600 of the donors, most TCR beta V segments were observed in productive rearrangements about 87% or about 30% of the time, broadly matching IMGT annotations. Linkage disequilibrium might explain the correlated functional status among segregating V segments, but an unknown experimental factor could not be ruled out. A few of the identified cytomegalovirus-associated TCR beta chains were confirmed in vitro to be specific for cytomegalovirus antigens. According to a later analysis, parvovirus B19, influenza, CMV and Epstein-Barr virus appeared linked to several top co-occurrence clusters. An association between a missense DCLRE1C variant and V-gene and J-gene trimming of TCR beta chains was found in a later genetic analysis and replicated in an independent cohort. Because HLA typing was missing for some donors at each locus, association tests included only the typed subset. A later analysis found that most CMV-associated TCR beta chains appeared HLA-restricted, with HLA associations seemingly driven largely by CMV exposure. The study gave a list of about 170 TCR beta chains associated with cytomegalovirus. Sequencing depth was assumed to be roughly uniform across donors in the presence/absence analyses, though that assumption may not hold. When HLA alleles, especially DR and DQ, strongly co-occurred, attributing TCR associations to individual alleles was difficult. In a later analysis, HLA-associated TCR beta chains showed more clonal expansion and lower generation probabilities than non-associated chains that were equally common. Cytomegalovirus status was reported to be diagnosed by the classifier with high specificity and sensitivity in both the original and validation cohorts. For the cohort, immune exposure information was limited to CMV serostatus.

Details on this clone: Its antigen is still unknown. No per-base quality is available; no much larger clone lies one base away.

Libraries were prepared through the immunoSEQ multiplex PCR assay. For the multiplex PCR, a mixture combining 60 forward primers for TCR Vbeta segments and 13 reverse primers for TCR Jbeta segments was used. The CDR3 region of rearranged TCR beta genes was amplified from genomic DNA by a multiplex PCR assay. The Illumina HiSeq System was used to sequence the amplified TCR beta libraries as 87-base-pair reads. On the study's bioinformatics: A later analysis counted about 76 million unique TCR beta chains across the 550 to 800 repertoires, and some 11 million of these chains were shared by at least two donors. A nearest-neighbor algorithm error-corrected the raw reads and collapsed the reads into unique sequences, merging closely related sequences to remove PCR and sequencing errors. CDR3 sequences were aligned to IMGT reference sequences to assign V, D and J gene segments. Each retained sequence needed at least a six-nucleotide match to both a V gene segment and a J gene segment. Rearrangements were called productive when the CDR3 lacked stop codons and stayed in frame with V and J; all others were non-productive. CDR3 was defined according to IMGT convention as the region running from the second conserved V-encoded cysteine to the conserved J-encoded phenylalanine. The earlier analysis of some 550 of the donors excluded any sequence lacking an unambiguous match to a single V gene segment. In an earlier analysis of 450 to 750 of the donors, a V segment was called functional when productive rearrangements were above 56.7%, and segregating when the standard deviation between donors exceeded 5%. To diagnose cytomegalovirus status from the catalog of TCR beta chain sequences, a statistical classification framework was built. A later analysis assigned V and J genes by comparing TCR nucleotide sequences with IMGT/GENE-DB human TR gene sequences. In a later analysis, CDR3 sequences and most-parsimonious VDJ recombination scenarios were assigned using the TCRdist pipeline. In a later analysis, every TCR beta chain was defined by the combination of its CDR3 amino acid sequence and its V-gene family, and reads without a unique V-gene family were dropped. As a way to deal with suspected cross-contamination and a sequencing artifact, a later analysis dropped 640 or so nucleotide sequences that were highly shared and had low generation probability. For each public chain, a later analysis derived a clonal expansion index from normalized ranks of inferred template counts within each repertoire. A later analysis computed generation probabilities with a VDJ recombination model fitted to out-of-frame rearrangements, and checked the results against IGoR. Hypergeometric tests were used in a later analysis to score TCR-TCR, TCR-HLA and TCR-CMV co-occurrence, with a repertoire-size bias correction applied to the TCR pairs. False discovery rates were estimated in a later analysis by permuting HLA or CMV assignments 20 times. In a later analysis, co-occurring TCRs were grouped using DBSCAN, and TCRdist sequence similarity was added for clustering within HLA-allele-positive subsets. Co-occurrence clustering excluded repertoires with fewer than 30,000 or more than 120,000 public chains, plus five with anomalous nucleotide sharing. In TCRdb, the immuneACCESS table is reduced to in-frame sequences with V and J assigned. These tables do not hold every clone; where another copy was compared, an unresolved V gene accounts for under half, and the others remain unexplained. V, J and clone size derive from that table, while D and trimming were established from the DNA sequence. A total of 150,000 to 250,000 clones appear in this sample, 82% of them only once. About 0.092% of the sample lies in the top ten.

The cohort was made up of under 800 healthy bone marrow donors. At the time of sampling, all cohort members were nominally healthy, though unrecorded immune exposures were likely present. The donor tested CMV seronegative, placing the donor among the 350 or so seronegative members of the cohort. Every donor gave a peripheral blood sample, and the peripheral blood mononuclear cells from that sample were used for TCR beta sequencing. Genomic DNA extraction from the blood cell samples was performed with the Qiagen DNeasy Blood Extraction Kit. Clipping removes 6 bases from V and 6 bases from J, with 9 as the unmatched junction base count. Sequences LNHDA (CDR1) and SQIVND (CDR2) are obtained from the germline V gene (reference sequence). The CDR3 holds 15 amino acids from the cysteine to the phenylalanine. The kept DNA is CDR3 alone, 45 bases in frame from the first base.

This TCR derives from a boy aged 2 to 10 in good health and CMV-seronegative. Recombination linked TRBV19 to TRBJ1-5; the central 9 bases match TRBD1. The sequenced sample consisted of PBMCs. For the CDR3, the sequence is CASRVGTGYGQPQHF. The DNA is TGTGCCAGTAGGGTTGGGACAGGGTACGGTCAGCCCCAGCATTTT. Outside the CDR3, residues come from the reference TRBV19 and TRBJ1-5 proteins, so the full variable domain is: DGGITQSPKYLFRKEGQNVTLSCEQNLNHDAMYWYRQDPGQGLRLIYYSQIVNDFQKGDIAEGYSVSREKKESFPLTVTSAQKNPTAFYLCASRVGTGYGQPQHFGDGTRLSIL.